Listed below are T cell receptor beta chains from one sample, sequenced in a study of a mutant IDH1 vaccine in newly diagnosed glioma. The antigens these receptors bind are not known. Assay used: immunoSEQ multiplex PCR; TCRdb lists only in-frame clones, some missing. This sample has tens of thousands of clones, with approximately 86% found just once. Sequences were derived from PBMCs, sampled from a glioma patient whose treatment included an IDH1 peptide vaccine. These receptors were obtained from a man younger than 45 with glioma. Each CDR3 is given with its conserved first and last residue. Fields, in order: J gene, CDR3 length, D gene, clone size, V gene, CDR3 DNA, CDR3 protein. D genes are given only for firm matches. Expanded clones are given a class, and other clones once, few, many or no size at all.

j_gene: TRBJ1-4; len: 13; d_gene: .; abundance: .; v_gene: TRBV7-8; CDR3nt: TGTGCCAGCAGCGCAAACGACCGTGGAAAACTGTTTTTT; CDR3aa: CASSANDRGKLFF
j_gene: TRBJ2-5; len: 16; d_gene: TRBD1; abundance: .; v_gene: TRBV5-1; CDR3nt: TGCGCCAGCAGCCCCGGGACAGGGGGTTACCAAGAGACCCAGTACTTC; CDR3aa: CASSPGTGGYQETQYF
j_gene: TRBJ2-3; len: 13; d_gene: .; abundance: .; v_gene: TRBV5-4; CDR3nt: TGTGCCAGCAGCTTGAGCTCCACAGATACGCAGTATTTT; CDR3aa: CASSLSSTDTQYF
j_gene: TRBJ1-2; len: 15; d_gene: .; abundance: .; v_gene: TRBV5-4; CDR3nt: TGTGCCAGCAGCTTGGATGTGGGGCTGGGCTATGGCTACACCTTC; CDR3aa: CASSLDVGLGYGYTF
j_gene: TRBJ1-2; len: 14; d_gene: .; abundance: .; v_gene: TRBV14; CDR3nt: TGTGCCAGCAGCCAAGCGAGGGGTAGGGGTGGCTACACCTTC; CDR3aa: CASSQARGRGGYTF
j_gene: TRBJ2-5; len: 13; d_gene: .; abundance: .; v_gene: TRBV5-6; CDR3nt: TGTGCCAGCAGCCTCTATACCCAAGAGACCCAGTACTTC; CDR3aa: CASSLYTQETQYF
j_gene: TRBJ1-5; len: 13; d_gene: TRBD1; abundance: once; v_gene: TRBV29-1; CDR3nt: TGCAGCGTTCAGGGGGCTCCTAATCAGCCCCAGCATTTT; CDR3aa: CSVQGAPNQPQHF
j_gene: TRBJ1-6; len: 14; d_gene: TRBD1; abundance: .; v_gene: TRBV7-6; CDR3nt: TGTGCCAGCAGCTTTGGACAGGGGGGTTCACCCCTCCACTTT; CDR3aa: CASSFGQGGSPLHF
j_gene: TRBJ1-1; len: 19; d_gene: .; abundance: .; v_gene: TRBV2; CDR3nt: TGTGCCAGCACCTCGGGGAGGGGACACTCGTTATATATGAACACTGAAGCTTTCTTT; CDR3aa: CASTSGRGHSLYMNTEAFF
j_gene: TRBJ1-5; len: 13; d_gene: .; abundance: .; v_gene: TRBV5-4; CDR3nt: TGTGCCAGCAGCTTCGACACCAATCAGCCCCAGCATTTT; CDR3aa: CASSFDTNQPQHF
j_gene: TRBJ1-2; len: 11; d_gene: .; abundance: .; v_gene: TRBV6-6; CDR3nt: TGTGCCAGCGCATCATCCTATGGCTACACCTTC; CDR3aa: CASASSYGYTF
j_gene: TRBJ1-3; len: 18; d_gene: .; abundance: .; v_gene: TRBV23-1; CDR3nt: TGCGTCAGCAGTCAATTGGGAGGACGGAGAATCTCTGGAAACACCATATATTTT; CDR3aa: CVSSQLGGRRISGNTIYF
j_gene: TRBJ2-1; len: 14; d_gene: TRBD2; abundance: .; v_gene: TRBV7-2; CDR3nt: TGTGCCAGTCCTTGGTCTAGCGGGAACAATGAGCAGTTCTTC; CDR3aa: CASPWSSGNNEQFF
j_gene: TRBJ2-7; len: 14; d_gene: .; abundance: .; v_gene: TRBV19; CDR3nt: TGTGCCAGTTGTGGGCGGGACGGAGACTACGAGCAGTACTTC; CDR3aa: CASCGRDGDYEQYF
j_gene: TRBJ2-2; len: 14; d_gene: .; abundance: .; v_gene: TRBV6-5; CDR3nt: TGTGCCAGCAGTTACGAGGGGCCCACCGGGGAGCTGTTTTTT; CDR3aa: CASSYEGPTGELFF
j_gene: TRBJ1-4; len: 14; d_gene: TRBD1; abundance: .; v_gene: TRBV30; CDR3nt: TGTGCCTGGAATAAACAGGGGGGTAATGAAAAACTGTTTTTT; CDR3aa: CAWNKQGGNEKLFF
j_gene: TRBJ2-5; len: 13; d_gene: TRBD1; abundance: .; v_gene: TRBV15; CDR3nt: TGTGCCACCAGCATGGACAGGCAAGAGACCCAGTACTTC; CDR3aa: CATSMDRQETQYF
j_gene: TRBJ1-1; len: 14; d_gene: .; abundance: .; v_gene: TRBV10-3; CDR3nt: TGTGCCATCAGTGAGGGGCAGTTGAACACTGAAGCTTTCTTT; CDR3aa: CAISEGQLNTEAFF
j_gene: TRBJ1-1; len: 13; d_gene: .; abundance: .; v_gene: TRBV7-9; CDR3nt: TGTGCCAGCAACCTCAGGGAGAACACTGAAGCTTTCTTT; CDR3aa: CASNLRENTEAFF
j_gene: TRBJ1-2; len: 14; d_gene: TRBD1; abundance: .; v_gene: TRBV5-8; CDR3nt: TGTGCCAGCAGCTTGAGAGGGACAGCCTATGGCTACACCTTC; CDR3aa: CASSLRGTAYGYTF
j_gene: TRBJ2-7; len: 15; d_gene: .; abundance: once; v_gene: TRBV7-9; CDR3nt: TGTGCCAGCAGCTGGGGCCACCACTCACCCTACGAGCAGTACTTC; CDR3aa: CASSWGHHSPYEQYF
j_gene: TRBJ2-6; len: 15; d_gene: .; abundance: .; v_gene: TRBV5-4; CDR3nt: TGTGCCAGCAGCTTGCTGTCTTCTGGGGCCAACGTCCTGACTTTC; CDR3aa: CASSLLSSGANVLTF
j_gene: TRBJ2-1; len: 13; d_gene: TRBD2; abundance: .; v_gene: TRBV2; CDR3nt: TGTGCCAGAGGGCTAGCGGGGTACAATGAGCAGTTCTTC; CDR3aa: CARGLAGYNEQFF
j_gene: TRBJ1-4; len: 14; d_gene: .; abundance: .; v_gene: TRBV5-4; CDR3nt: TGTGCCAGCAGTCAAGAAATGAGGGGGGAAAAACTGTTTTTT; CDR3aa: CASSQEMRGEKLFF
j_gene: TRBJ1-2; len: 13; d_gene: .; abundance: .; v_gene: TRBV27; CDR3nt: TGTGCCAGCAGTTTAGACTCACAGTTCGGCTACACCTTC; CDR3aa: CASSLDSQFGYTF
j_gene: TRBJ1-5; len: 15; d_gene: TRBD1; abundance: few; v_gene: TRBV25-1; CDR3nt: TGTGCCAGCAGTGGGGGGACAGCAAGCAATCAGCCCCAGCATTTT; CDR3aa: CASSGGTASNQPQHF
j_gene: TRBJ1-1; len: 17; d_gene: .; abundance: .; v_gene: TRBV18; CDR3nt: TGTGCCAGCTCACCTCAAACAGGGATGGCAATGAACACTGAAGCTTTCTTT; CDR3aa: CASSPQTGMAMNTEAFF
j_gene: TRBJ2-1; len: 15; d_gene: TRBD1; abundance: .; v_gene: TRBV10-1; CDR3nt: TGCGCCAGCAGTGAAAGGGGGCTTGCCTACAATGAGCAGTTCTTC; CDR3aa: CASSERGLAYNEQFF
j_gene: TRBJ1-5; len: 13; d_gene: .; abundance: once; v_gene: TRBV5-6; CDR3nt: TGTGCCAGCAGCTTGAGACAGGTAGGGCCCCAGCATTTT; CDR3aa: CASSLRQVGPQHF
j_gene: TRBJ1-3; len: 13; d_gene: .; abundance: .; v_gene: TRBV28; CDR3nt: TGTGCCAGCGGAATGGGGGGCGGAAACACCATATATTTT; CDR3aa: CASGMGGGNTIYF
j_gene: TRBJ1-1; len: 13; d_gene: .; abundance: .; v_gene: TRBV30; CDR3nt: TGTGCCTGGACGGTCGCGGGTTTAGCTGAAGCTTTCTTT; CDR3aa: CAWTVAGLAEAFF
j_gene: TRBJ2-3; len: 15; d_gene: .; abundance: few; v_gene: TRBV4-2; CDR3nt: TGTGCCAGCAGCCAAGATCGGAGGATTACAGATACGCAGTATTTT; CDR3aa: CASSQDRRITDTQYF
j_gene: TRBJ2-3; len: 20; d_gene: TRBD2; abundance: .; v_gene: TRBV5-1; CDR3nt: TGCGCCAGCAGCCAAGGGAGCTGGACTAGCGGGAGGGCCGGTCTTACTACGCAGTATTTT; CDR3aa: CASSQGSWTSGRAGLTTQYF
j_gene: TRBJ1-3; len: 17; d_gene: TRBD1; abundance: .; v_gene: TRBV5-1; CDR3nt: TGCGCCAGCAGCTGGGCCTCCGGGACAGGGGGTGGAAACACCATATATTTT; CDR3aa: CASSWASGTGGGNTIYF
j_gene: TRBJ1-2; len: 16; d_gene: .; abundance: .; v_gene: TRBV7-9; CDR3nt: TGTGCCAGCAGCCCACTTGGGATGAAATTTAACTATGGCTACACCTTC; CDR3aa: CASSPLGMKFNYGYTF
j_gene: TRBJ2-2; len: 16; d_gene: .; abundance: .; v_gene: TRBV5-1; CDR3nt: TGCGCCAGCAGCTTGAATCCTCCCCCGGGGACCGGGGAGCTGTTTTTT; CDR3aa: CASSLNPPPGTGELFF
j_gene: TRBJ1-1; len: 13; d_gene: .; abundance: few; v_gene: TRBV30; CDR3nt: TGTGCCTGGAGTGTGGAATGGGACACTGAAGCTTTCTTT; CDR3aa: CAWSVEWDTEAFF
j_gene: TRBJ2-1; len: 16; d_gene: .; abundance: .; v_gene: TRBV5-1; CDR3nt: TGCGCCAGCAGCTTGGGAAGGGAGAAGTTCCGCAATGAGCAGTTCTTC; CDR3aa: CASSLGREKFRNEQFF
j_gene: TRBJ2-6; len: 15; d_gene: TRBD2; abundance: few; v_gene: TRBV29-1; CDR3nt: TGCAGCGTTGCGGGAGGGGAAAGTGGGGCCAACGTCCTGACTTTC; CDR3aa: CSVAGGESGANVLTF
j_gene: TRBJ1-3; len: 17; d_gene: TRBD1; abundance: .; v_gene: TRBV28; CDR3nt: TGTGCCAGCAGCCTTCAGACAGGGGAAGTTACTGGAAACACCATATATTTT; CDR3aa: CASSLQTGEVTGNTIYF
j_gene: TRBJ2-2; len: 15; d_gene: TRBD1; abundance: .; v_gene: TRBV2; CDR3nt: TGTGCCAGCAGTGATTGGGGGACAGGGGGCCGGGAGCTGTTTTTT; CDR3aa: CASSDWGTGGRELFF
j_gene: TRBJ1-2; len: 14; d_gene: .; abundance: .; v_gene: TRBV11-2; CDR3nt: TGTGCCAGCAGCCCAGCAGGAGTTTACTATGGCTACACCTTC; CDR3aa: CASSPAGVYYGYTF
j_gene: TRBJ1-1; len: 13; d_gene: .; abundance: few; v_gene: TRBV29-1; CDR3nt: TGCAGCGTTGAGACTTCCTCGAACACTGAAGCTTTCTTT; CDR3aa: CSVETSSNTEAFF
j_gene: TRBJ1-2; len: 12; d_gene: .; abundance: .; v_gene: TRBV7-8; CDR3nt: TGTGCCAGCAGCTTAGGGGTCTATGGCTACACCTTC; CDR3aa: CASSLGVYGYTF
j_gene: TRBJ1-1; len: 15; d_gene: .; abundance: .; v_gene: TRBV9; CDR3nt: TGTGCCAGCAGCGCACGGGGATCCTTGAACACTGAAGCTTTCTTT; CDR3aa: CASSARGSLNTEAFF
j_gene: TRBJ1-5; len: 12; d_gene: .; abundance: .; v_gene: TRBV7-2; CDR3nt: TGTGCCAGCAGCCCAGAGAATCAGCCCCAGCATTTT; CDR3aa: CASSPENQPQHF
j_gene: TRBJ1-2; len: 17; d_gene: .; abundance: few; v_gene: TRBV28; CDR3nt: TGTGCCAGCAGTTCCTTTTCGGGACACAAGTTTACCTATGGCTACACCTTC; CDR3aa: CASSSFSGHKFTYGYTF
j_gene: TRBJ1-5; len: 14; d_gene: .; abundance: .; v_gene: TRBV7-2; CDR3nt: TGTGCCAGCAGCTTAGACCCCCTAGGGCAGCCCCAGCATTTT; CDR3aa: CASSLDPLGQPQHF
j_gene: TRBJ1-5; len: 15; d_gene: .; abundance: .; v_gene: TRBV7-8; CDR3nt: TGTGCCAGCAGCTTAGTTTATGGGGGGGGTCAGCCCCAGCATTTT; CDR3aa: CASSLVYGGGQPQHF
j_gene: TRBJ1-2; len: 13; d_gene: .; abundance: .; v_gene: TRBV6-6; CDR3nt: TGTGCCAGCAGTAGAACAGGGACCTATGGCTACACCTTC; CDR3aa: CASSRTGTYGYTF
j_gene: TRBJ1-2; len: 13; d_gene: .; abundance: .; v_gene: TRBV7-2; CDR3nt: TGTGCCAGCAGCTTAGCGGGCAGTGGCGGCTACACCTTC; CDR3aa: CASSLAGSGGYTF
j_gene: TRBJ1-2; len: 13; d_gene: .; abundance: .; v_gene: TRBV29-1; CDR3nt: TGCAGCGTTGTGGACCCTCTGATATATGGCTACACCTTC; CDR3aa: CSVVDPLIYGYTF
j_gene: TRBJ2-7; len: 15; d_gene: TRBD1; abundance: .; v_gene: TRBV5-5; CDR3nt: TGTGCCAGCATCTCCGGGACAGGGACCTCCTACGAGCAGTACTTC; CDR3aa: CASISGTGTSYEQYF
j_gene: TRBJ1-6; len: 15; d_gene: TRBD1; abundance: .; v_gene: TRBV28; CDR3nt: TGTGCCAGCAGTACAAACAGGGGGTATAATTCACCCCTCCACTTT; CDR3aa: CASSTNRGYNSPLHF
j_gene: TRBJ2-1; len: 14; d_gene: TRBD2; abundance: once; v_gene: TRBV6-5; CDR3nt: TGTGCCAGCAGTTACGGCGGGAGTAATAATGAGCAGTTCTTC; CDR3aa: CASSYGGSNNEQFF
j_gene: TRBJ1-1; len: 14; d_gene: .; abundance: .; v_gene: TRBV7-8; CDR3nt: TGTGCCAGCAGCTTATCCGGACGTTACACTGAAGCTTTCTTT; CDR3aa: CASSLSGRYTEAFF
j_gene: TRBJ2-7; len: 15; d_gene: TRBD1; abundance: .; v_gene: TRBV7-2; CDR3nt: TGTGCCAGCAGCTTGGCCGGGACAGTCACCTACGAGCAGTACTTC; CDR3aa: CASSLAGTVTYEQYF
j_gene: TRBJ2-2; len: 16; d_gene: TRBD1; abundance: .; v_gene: TRBV2; CDR3nt: TGTGCCAGCAGTGCCCGGGGACAGGGGAACACCGGGGAGCTGTTTTTT; CDR3aa: CASSARGQGNTGELFF
j_gene: TRBJ2-5; len: 11; d_gene: .; abundance: .; v_gene: TRBV6-1; CDR3nt: TGTGCCAGCAGTTACCAAGAGACCCAGTACTTC; CDR3aa: CASSYQETQYF